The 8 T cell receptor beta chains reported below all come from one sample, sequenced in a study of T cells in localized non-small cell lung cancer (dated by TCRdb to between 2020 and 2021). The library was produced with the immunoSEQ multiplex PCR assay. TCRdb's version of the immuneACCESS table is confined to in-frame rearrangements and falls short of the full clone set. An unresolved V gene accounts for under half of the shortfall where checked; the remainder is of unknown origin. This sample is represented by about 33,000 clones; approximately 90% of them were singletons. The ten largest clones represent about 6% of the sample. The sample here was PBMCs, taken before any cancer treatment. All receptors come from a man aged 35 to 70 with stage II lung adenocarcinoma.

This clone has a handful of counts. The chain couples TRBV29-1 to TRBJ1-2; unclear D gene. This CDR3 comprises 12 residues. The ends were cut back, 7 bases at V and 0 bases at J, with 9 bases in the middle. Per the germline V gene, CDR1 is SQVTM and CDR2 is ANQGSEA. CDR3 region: CSGSASNYGYTF. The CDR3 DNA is TGCAGCGGGTCCGCTTCTAACTATGGCTACACCTTC. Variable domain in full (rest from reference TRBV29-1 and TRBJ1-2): SAVISQKPSRDICQRGTSLTIQCQVDSQVTMMFWYRQQPGQSLTLIATANQGSEATYESGFVIDKFPISRPNLTFSTLTVSNMSPEDSSIYLCSGSASNYGYTFGSGTRLTVV.

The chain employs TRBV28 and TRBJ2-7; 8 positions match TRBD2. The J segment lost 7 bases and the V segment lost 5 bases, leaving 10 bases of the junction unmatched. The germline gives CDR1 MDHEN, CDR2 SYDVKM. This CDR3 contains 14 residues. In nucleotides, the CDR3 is TGTGCCAGCAGTACCCCGGGACTAGAGGGAGAGCAGTACTTC. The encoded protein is CASSTPGLEGEQYF.

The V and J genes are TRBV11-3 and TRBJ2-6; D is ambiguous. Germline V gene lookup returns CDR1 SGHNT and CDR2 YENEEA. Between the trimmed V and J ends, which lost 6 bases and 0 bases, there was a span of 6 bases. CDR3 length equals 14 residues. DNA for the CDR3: TGTGCCAGCAGAACCAGCTCTGGGGCCAACGTCCTGACTTTC. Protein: CASRTSSGANVLTF.

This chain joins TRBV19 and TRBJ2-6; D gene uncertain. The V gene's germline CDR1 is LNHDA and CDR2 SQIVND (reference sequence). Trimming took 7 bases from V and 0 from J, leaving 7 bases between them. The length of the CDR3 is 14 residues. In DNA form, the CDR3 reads TGTGCCAGTACCCCCGGCTCTGGGGCCAACGTCCTGACTTTC. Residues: CASTPGSGANVLTF.

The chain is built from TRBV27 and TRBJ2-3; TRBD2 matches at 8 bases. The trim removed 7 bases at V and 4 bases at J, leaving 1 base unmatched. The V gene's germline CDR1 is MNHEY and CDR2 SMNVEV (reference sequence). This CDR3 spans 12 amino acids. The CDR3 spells CASTGGADTQYF. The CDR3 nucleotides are TGTGCCAGCACGGGAGGGGCAGATACGCAGTATTTT.

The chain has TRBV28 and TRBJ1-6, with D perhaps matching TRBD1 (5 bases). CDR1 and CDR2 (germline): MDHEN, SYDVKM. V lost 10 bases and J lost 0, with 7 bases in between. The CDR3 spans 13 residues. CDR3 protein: CATGSSYNSPLHF. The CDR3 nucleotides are TGTGCCACAGGGAGCTCCTATAATTCACCCCTCCACTTT.

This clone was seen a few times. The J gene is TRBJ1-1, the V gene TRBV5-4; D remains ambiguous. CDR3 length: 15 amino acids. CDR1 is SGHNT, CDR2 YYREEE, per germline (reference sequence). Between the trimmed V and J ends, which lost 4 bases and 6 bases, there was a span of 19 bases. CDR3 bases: TGTGCCAGCAGCCCGGAGGTCGGGAGGGTTGCTGAAGCTTTCTTT. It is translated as CASSPEVGRVAEAFF.

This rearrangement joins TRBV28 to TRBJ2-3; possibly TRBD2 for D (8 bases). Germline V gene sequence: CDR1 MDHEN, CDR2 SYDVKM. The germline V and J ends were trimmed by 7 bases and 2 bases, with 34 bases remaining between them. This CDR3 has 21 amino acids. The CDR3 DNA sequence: TGTGCCAGCACTTCCAGGGACAGCCGATTCTCCGGCGGGAGGTACACAGATACGCAGTATTTT. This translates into CASTSRDSRFSGGRYTDTQYF.